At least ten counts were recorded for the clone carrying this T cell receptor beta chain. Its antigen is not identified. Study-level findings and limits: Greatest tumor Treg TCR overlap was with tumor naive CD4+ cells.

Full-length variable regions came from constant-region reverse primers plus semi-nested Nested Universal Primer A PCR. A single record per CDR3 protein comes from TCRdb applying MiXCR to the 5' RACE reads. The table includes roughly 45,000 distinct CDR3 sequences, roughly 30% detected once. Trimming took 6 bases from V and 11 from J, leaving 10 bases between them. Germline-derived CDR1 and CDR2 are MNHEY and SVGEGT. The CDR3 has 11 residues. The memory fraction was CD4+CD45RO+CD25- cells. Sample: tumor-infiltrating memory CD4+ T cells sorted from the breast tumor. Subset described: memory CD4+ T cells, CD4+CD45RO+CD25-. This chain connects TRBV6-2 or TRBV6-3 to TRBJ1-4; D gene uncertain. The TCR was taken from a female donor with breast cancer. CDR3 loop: CASSYSGKLFF. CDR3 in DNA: TGTGCCAGCAGCTACAGTGGGAAACTGTTTTTT.